The 8 T cell receptor beta chains below were found in one sample sequenced in a study of monozygotic twins with inflammatory bowel disease. TCRdb reprocessed the 5' RACE reads and reports one entry per CDR3 protein, with no DNA. The sample table sets out approximately 400,000 distinct CDR3 sequences. The source material was blood. The receptor source for this set is a human donor with ulcerative colitis or Crohn's disease, or a healthy co-twin of an affected twin (not recorded which).

The genes are TRBV6-5 and TRBJ2-3; lacking DNA, the TRBD1 call made by TCRdb goes unchecked. The CDR3 is 16 amino acids. CDR1 is MNHEY, CDR2 SVGAGI, per germline. The CDR3 loop is CASSFRPGLARDTQYF.

The rearrangement links TRBV4-2 to TRBJ1-5; the D gene TCRdb calls, TRBD1, cannot be checked with no DNA. Germline lookup yields CDR1 LGHNA and CDR2 YNFKEQ. The CDR3 consists of 14 residues. CDR3 amino acids: CASSQEGAGQPQHF.

The chain recombines TRBV6-5 with TRBJ2-1; no DNA is available, so the TRBD2 call from TCRdb remains unchecked. The germline V gene encodes CDR1 MNHEY and CDR2 SVGAGI. The CDR3 runs to 16 residues. CDR3 in amino acids: CASSYGRGASYNEQFF.

The V call is TRBV18, the J call TRBJ2-5. The CDR3 is made up of 12 amino acids. Germline CDR1 is KGHSH and CDR2 is LQKENI. The CDR3 sequence is CASSPNGQTQYF.

The V call is TRBV10-1, the J call TRBJ2-3; without DNA, the TCRdb call of TRBD2 cannot be checked. The CDR3 extends over 15 amino acids. Per the germline V gene, CDR1 is WNHNN and CDR2 is SYGVQD (reference sequence). CDR3 in amino acids: CASRETSGPTDTQYF.

The chain uses TRBV11-2 and TRBJ2-1; the TCRdb call, TRBD1, lacks DNA for checking. This CDR3 has 12 amino acids. CDR1 is SGHAT, CDR2 FQNNGV, per germline. CDR3 in amino acids: CASRGNPGEQFF.

CDR3: CASSLQGSEAFF. This chain uses TRBV7-2 with TRBJ1-1; TCRdb outputs TRBD1, but without DNA this stays unchecked. This CDR3 is 12 amino acids long. Germline V lookup: CDR1 SGHTA, CDR2 FQGNSA.

The chain is built from TRBV20-1 and TRBJ2-6. Germline CDR1 reads DFQATT; CDR2 reads SNEGSKA (reference sequence). This CDR3 has 12 residues. The CDR3 loop is CSARFGANVLTF.